Below, 4 T cell receptor delta chains from the same sample are listed, as sequenced in a study of γδ T cells in repeated Plasmodium falciparum infection. TCRdb ran CATT on the multiplex PCR reads. In the table there are about 57,000 delta-chain clones, roughly 1.8% of which are singletons. Vgamma9/Vdelta2+ and Vdelta2-negative gammadelta T cells were flow-sorted from PBMC for bulk sequencing. The source material was gamma-delta T cells from blood. These receptors originate from a pool of human donors (malaria-infected and uninfected, not separated).

The table lists this clone with a few counts. TCRdb's protein, taken from a much larger clone, differs from this DNA's translation at residue 16, likely owing to a read error; the protein displayed comes from the DNA. The chain employs TRDV3 and TRDJ1; 12 bases are shared with TRDD3. No J segment appears in TCRdb, so it was assigned here by matching the sequence to germline. V was pared by 1 base and J by 4 bases, with 25 bases of the junction left unmatched. Germline CDR1 and CDR2: TVYSNPD and GDNSRS (reference sequence). This CDR3 region has 21 residues. The chain's CDR3 is CAFIFSHRYWGIPGYIDKLIF. CDR3 nucleotide sequence: TGTGCCTTTATTTTCTCTCATCGGTACTGGGGGATACCTGGGTACATCGATAAACTCATCTTT. Full variable domain (rest looked up from reference TRDV3 and TRDJ1): CDKVTQSSPDQTVASGSEVVLLCTYDTVYSNPDLFWYRIRPDYSFQFVFYGDNSRSEGADFTQGRFSVKHILTQKAFHLVISPVRTEDSATYYCAFIFSHRYWGIPGYIDKLIFGKGTRVTVEP.

There are a few counts of this clone. The likely explanation is a read error, given a far larger clone one base away. The same CDR3 is also encoded by other DNA sequences in this sample. The DNA of the CDR3 is TGTGCTCTTGGCGCGACGCGGATCTCCCCCGTACTGGGGGATAGATTTGGCACCGACAAACTCATCTTT. As protein: CALGATRISPVLGDRFGTDKLIF. This chain uses TRDV1 with TRDJ1, with TRDD3 matching 11 bases. This CDR3 has 23 amino acids. Germline V gene data show CDR1 as TSWWSYY and CDR2 as QGS.

This clone was seen more than once but under ten times. This probably arose from a read error, given a far larger clone one base away. This sample also contains other DNA sequences that code for the same CDR3. The chain carries TRDV3 and TRDJ2; 11 bases are shared with TRDD3. The CDR3 is 24 residues long. Germline CDR1 reads TVYSNPD; CDR2 reads GDNSRS (reference sequence). With V trimmed by 0 bases and J by 7 bases, 34 bases remained unmatched. The CDR3 is CAFRFYRNYEGIYWGIVVRAQLFF. CDR3 bases: TGTGCCTTTAGATTTTACCGGAACTACGAGGGAATTTACTGGGGGATAGTGGTTAGAGCACAACTCTTCTTT. Supplemented by reference TRDV3 and TRDJ2, the full variable domain reads CDKVTQSSPDQTVASGSEVVLLCTYDTVYSNPDLFWYRIRPDYSFQFVFYGDNSRSEGADFTQGRFSVKHILTQKAFHLVISPVRTEDSATYYCAFRFYRNYEGIYWGIVVRAQLFFGKGTQLIVEP.

The sample holds a few counts of this clone. TCRdb's entry gives the protein of a much larger clone, which mismatches this DNA's translation at residue 12, likely from a read error; the protein reported here is translated from the DNA. V is TRDV1 and J is TRDJ1; 7 bases line up with TRDD3. The V gene end was trimmed by 0 bases and the J gene end by 0 bases; junction bases not matched to a gene: 10. The CDR3 is 18 residues long. The germline V gene has CDR1 TSWWSYY and CDR2 QGS. This CDR3 reads CALGELDGILPHTDKLIF. The CDR3 region has the DNA TGTGCTCTTGGGGAACTAGATGGGATACTTCCGCACACCGATAAACTCATCTTT.